This T cell receptor (beta chain) was sequenced in a study of shared clonotypes between healthy human individuals. The CDR3 has 15 residues. Trimming took off 0 bases at V and 2 bases at J, with 11 bases between the two ends. CDR1 and CDR2 (germline): LGHNA, YSLEER. Comments on this clone: Antigen unknown.

Clones were sequenced by immunoSEQ multiplex PCR, and TCRdb holds only the in-frame ones, with some missing. In the table there are 550,000 to 800,000 clones, 90% of which are singletons. Findings of the study overall: What naive subsets generally showed was a larger estimated richness than memory subsets showed.

The receptor was isolated from a man in his late teens or twenties in good health. Some clones in this sample may be carry-over from other donors' samples. The chain is built from TRBV4-3 and TRBJ2-7, with D perhaps TRBD1 (5 bases). The sequencing input was memory CD8+ T cells from PBMCs. Indicated subset: CD45RO+ cells pooled with CCR7-negative TemRA cells. CDR3 in amino acids: CASSQEGAGAYEQYF. CDR3 nucleotides: TGCGCCAGCAGCCAAGAAGGGGCCGGAGCCTACGAGCAGTACTTC.